This TCR beta chain comes out of a study of beta chain features in type 1 diabetes. Findings of the study overall: Moderately but significantly shorter TCRB CDR3s were found in Type 1 diabetes patients in all four CD4+ subsets.

As concerns this clone: The antigen is unknown.

V was pared by 0 bases and J by 2 bases, with 5 bases between. Per germline, CDR1 SGHDT and CDR2 YYEEEE. The CDR3 contains 13 residues. The isolated RNA, all of it, was reverse transcribed, so expressed TCRB transcripts were what got sequenced. Sequencing used immunoSEQ multiplex PCR; TCRdb keeps in-frame clones, though not all of them. The sample contains roughly 26,000 clones, under 50% of which appear only once. Material for sequencing was stem cell memory CD4+ T cells from blood. The chain links TRBV5-6 to TRBJ2-5; unclear D gene. The sequence derives from a man aged 30 to 39 with type 1 diabetes. The CDR3 DNA sequence: TGTGCCAGCAGCTTGGCTATACAAGAGACCCAGTACTTC. Encoded protein: CASSLAIQETQYF.